This TCR beta chain came from a study of T cell clusters in autoimmune cytopenias. TRB was amplified by touch-down multiplex PCR, primer pools A and B combined. TCRdb re-called the multiplex PCR reads and gives one entry per CDR3 protein, without DNA. The data show some 8,000 distinct CDR3 sequences, and the top ten clones hold approximately 30%. TRB was amplified from roughly 0.25 ug of peripheral blood genomic DNA per sample. The CDR3 is 13 residues long. The germline gives CDR1 GTSNPN, CDR2 SVGIG (reference sequence). The gene calls are TRBV30 and TRBJ2-4; TCRdb's D call, TRBD2, is unchecked because there is no DNA. Sequenced material: peripheral blood. This TCR was recovered from a human donor with an autoimmune cytopenia or autoimmune hepatitis (not recorded which). The CDR3: CAWSERETDIQYF.